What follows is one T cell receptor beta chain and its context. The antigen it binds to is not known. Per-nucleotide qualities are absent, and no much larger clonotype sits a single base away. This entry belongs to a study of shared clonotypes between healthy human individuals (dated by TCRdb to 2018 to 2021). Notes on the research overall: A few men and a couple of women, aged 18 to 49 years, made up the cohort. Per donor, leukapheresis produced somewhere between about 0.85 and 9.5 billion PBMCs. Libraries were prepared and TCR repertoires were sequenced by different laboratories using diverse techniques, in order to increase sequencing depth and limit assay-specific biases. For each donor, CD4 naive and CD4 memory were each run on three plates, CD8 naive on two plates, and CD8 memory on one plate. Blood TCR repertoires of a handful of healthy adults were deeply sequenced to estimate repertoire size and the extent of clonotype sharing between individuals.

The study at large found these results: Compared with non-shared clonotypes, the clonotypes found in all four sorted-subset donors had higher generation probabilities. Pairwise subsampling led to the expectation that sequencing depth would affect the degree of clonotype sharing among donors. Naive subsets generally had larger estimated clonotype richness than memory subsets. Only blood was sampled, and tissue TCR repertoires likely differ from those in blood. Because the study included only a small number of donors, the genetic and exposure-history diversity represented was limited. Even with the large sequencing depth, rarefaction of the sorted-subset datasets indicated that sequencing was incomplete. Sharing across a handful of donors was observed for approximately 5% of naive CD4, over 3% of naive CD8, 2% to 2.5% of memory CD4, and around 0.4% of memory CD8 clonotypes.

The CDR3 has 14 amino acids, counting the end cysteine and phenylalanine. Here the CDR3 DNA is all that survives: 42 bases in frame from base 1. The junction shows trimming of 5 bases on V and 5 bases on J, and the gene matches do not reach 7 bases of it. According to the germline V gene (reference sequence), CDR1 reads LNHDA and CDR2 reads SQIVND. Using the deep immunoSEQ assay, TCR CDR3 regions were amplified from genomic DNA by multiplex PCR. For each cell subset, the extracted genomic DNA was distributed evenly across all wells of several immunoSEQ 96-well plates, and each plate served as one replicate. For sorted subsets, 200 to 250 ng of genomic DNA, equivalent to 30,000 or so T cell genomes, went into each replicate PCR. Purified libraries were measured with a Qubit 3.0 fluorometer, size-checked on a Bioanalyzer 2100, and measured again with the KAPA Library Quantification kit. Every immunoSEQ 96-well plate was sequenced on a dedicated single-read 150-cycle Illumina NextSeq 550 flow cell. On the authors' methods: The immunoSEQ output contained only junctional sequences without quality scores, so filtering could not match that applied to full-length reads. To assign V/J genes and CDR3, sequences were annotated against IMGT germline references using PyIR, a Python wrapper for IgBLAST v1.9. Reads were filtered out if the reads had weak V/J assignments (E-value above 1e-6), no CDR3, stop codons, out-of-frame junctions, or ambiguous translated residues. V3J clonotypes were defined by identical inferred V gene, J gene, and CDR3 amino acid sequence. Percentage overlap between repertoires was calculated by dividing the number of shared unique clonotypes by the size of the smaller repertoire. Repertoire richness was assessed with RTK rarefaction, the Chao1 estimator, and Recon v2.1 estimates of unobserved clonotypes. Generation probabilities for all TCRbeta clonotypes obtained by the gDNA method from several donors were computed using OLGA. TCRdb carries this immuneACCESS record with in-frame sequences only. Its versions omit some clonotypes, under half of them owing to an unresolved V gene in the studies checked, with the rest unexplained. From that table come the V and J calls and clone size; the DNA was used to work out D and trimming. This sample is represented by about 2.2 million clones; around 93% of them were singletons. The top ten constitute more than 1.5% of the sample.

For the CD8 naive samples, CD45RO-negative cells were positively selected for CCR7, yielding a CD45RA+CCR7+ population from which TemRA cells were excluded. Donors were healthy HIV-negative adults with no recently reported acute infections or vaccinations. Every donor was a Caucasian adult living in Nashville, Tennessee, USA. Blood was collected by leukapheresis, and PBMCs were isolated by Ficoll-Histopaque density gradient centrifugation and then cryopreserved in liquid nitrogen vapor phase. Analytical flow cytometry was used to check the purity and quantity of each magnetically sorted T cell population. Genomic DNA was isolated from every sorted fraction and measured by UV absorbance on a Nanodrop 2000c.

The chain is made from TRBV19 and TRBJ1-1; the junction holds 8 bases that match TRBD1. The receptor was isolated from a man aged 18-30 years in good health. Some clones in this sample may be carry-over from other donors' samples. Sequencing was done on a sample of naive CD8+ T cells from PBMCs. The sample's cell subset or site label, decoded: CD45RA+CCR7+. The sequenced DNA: TGTGCCAGTAGTCTACCAGGGGGCGTGACTGAAGCTTTCTTT. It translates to CASSLPGGVTEAFF.